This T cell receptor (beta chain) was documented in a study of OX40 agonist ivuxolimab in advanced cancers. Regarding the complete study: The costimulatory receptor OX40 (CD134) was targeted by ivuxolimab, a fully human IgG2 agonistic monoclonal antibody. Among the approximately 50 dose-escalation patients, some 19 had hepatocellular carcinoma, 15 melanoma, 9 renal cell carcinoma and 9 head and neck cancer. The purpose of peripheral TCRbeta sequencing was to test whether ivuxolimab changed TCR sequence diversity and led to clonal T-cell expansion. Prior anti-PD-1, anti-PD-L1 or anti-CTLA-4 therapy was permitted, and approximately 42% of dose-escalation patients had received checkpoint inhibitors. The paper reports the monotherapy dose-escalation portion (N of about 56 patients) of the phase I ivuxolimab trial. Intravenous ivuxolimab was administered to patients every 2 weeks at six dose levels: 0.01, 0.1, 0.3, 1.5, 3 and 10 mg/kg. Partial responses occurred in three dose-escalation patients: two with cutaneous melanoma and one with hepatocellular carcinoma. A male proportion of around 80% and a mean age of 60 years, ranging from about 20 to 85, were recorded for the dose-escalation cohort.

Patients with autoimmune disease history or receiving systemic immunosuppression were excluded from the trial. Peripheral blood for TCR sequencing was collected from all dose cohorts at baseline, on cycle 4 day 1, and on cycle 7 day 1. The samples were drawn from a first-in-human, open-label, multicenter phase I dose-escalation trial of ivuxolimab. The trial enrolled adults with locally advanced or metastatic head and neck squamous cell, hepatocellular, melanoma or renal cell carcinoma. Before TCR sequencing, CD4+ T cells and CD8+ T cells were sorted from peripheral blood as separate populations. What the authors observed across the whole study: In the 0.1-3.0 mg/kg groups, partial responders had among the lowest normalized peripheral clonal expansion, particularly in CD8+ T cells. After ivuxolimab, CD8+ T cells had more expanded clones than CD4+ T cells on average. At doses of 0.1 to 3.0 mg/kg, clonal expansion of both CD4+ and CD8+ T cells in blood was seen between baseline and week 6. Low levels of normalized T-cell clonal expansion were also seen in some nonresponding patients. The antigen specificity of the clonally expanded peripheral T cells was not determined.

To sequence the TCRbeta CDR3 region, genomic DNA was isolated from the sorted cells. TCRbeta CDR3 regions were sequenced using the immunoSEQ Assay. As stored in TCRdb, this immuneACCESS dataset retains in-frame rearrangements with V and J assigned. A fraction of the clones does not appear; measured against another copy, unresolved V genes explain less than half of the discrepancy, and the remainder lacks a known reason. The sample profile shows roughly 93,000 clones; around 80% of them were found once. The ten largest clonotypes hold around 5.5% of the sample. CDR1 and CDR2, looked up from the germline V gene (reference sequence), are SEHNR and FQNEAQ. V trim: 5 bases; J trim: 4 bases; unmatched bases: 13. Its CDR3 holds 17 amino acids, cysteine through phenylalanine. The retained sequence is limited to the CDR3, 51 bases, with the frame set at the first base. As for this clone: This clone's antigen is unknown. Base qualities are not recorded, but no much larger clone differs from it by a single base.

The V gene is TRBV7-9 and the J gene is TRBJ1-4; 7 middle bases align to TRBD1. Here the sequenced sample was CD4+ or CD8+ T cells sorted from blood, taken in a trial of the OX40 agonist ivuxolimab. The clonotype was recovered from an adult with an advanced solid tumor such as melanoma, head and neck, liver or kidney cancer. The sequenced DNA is TGTGCCAGCAGCGCGTTCGGGACAGCCTGGCTTAATGAAAAACTGTTTTTT. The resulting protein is CASSAFGTAWLNEKLFF.